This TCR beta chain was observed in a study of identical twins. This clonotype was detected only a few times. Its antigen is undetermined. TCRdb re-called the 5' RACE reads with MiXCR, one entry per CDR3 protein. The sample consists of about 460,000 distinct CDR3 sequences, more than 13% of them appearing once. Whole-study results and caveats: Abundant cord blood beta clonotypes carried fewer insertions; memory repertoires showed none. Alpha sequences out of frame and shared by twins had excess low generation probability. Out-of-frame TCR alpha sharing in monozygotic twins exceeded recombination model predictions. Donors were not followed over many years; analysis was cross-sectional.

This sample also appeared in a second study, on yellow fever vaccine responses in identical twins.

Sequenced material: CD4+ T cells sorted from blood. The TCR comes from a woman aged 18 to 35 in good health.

The DNA of the CDR3 is TGCGCCAGCAGCTTAGAGACTACTTACAATGAGCAGTTCTTC. Encoded protein: CASSLETTYNEQFF. The J gene is TRBJ2-1, the V gene TRBV5-1, with D possibly matching TRBD2 (5 bases). In germline, CDR1 is SGHRS, CDR2 YFSETQ. Trimming pared 2 bases from V and 4 bases from J, leaving 10 bases between. CDR3 length: 14 amino acids.